A single sample gave rise to the 10 T cell receptor beta chains below, sequenced in a study of metastatic and nonmetastatic thyroid tumors. TCRdb re-analyzed the PCR reads using MiXCR. The sample holds 30,000 to 35,000 clones, 25% to 35% seen once. All patients were untreated before thyroid surgery. The sequencing sample was made of blood. The receptor source for this set is a female donor with papillary thyroid cancer or a benign thyroid nodule (not recorded which). Some clones in this sample may be carry-over from other donors' samples.

This clone was picked up many times. The chain recombines TRBV5-1 with TRBJ2-2, with no clear D. Germline V CDR1 and CDR2: SGHRS, YFSETQ. V was trimmed by 0 bases and J by 4 bases, leaving 7 bases between them. This CDR3 is 14 amino acids long. This chain's CDR3 is CASSLGLVTGELFF. In DNA form, the CDR3 reads TGCGCCAGCAGCTTGGGACTTGTCACCGGGGAGCTGTTTTTT.

The sample holds many counts of this clone. The V and J genes are TRBV29-1 and TRBJ1-5; unclear D gene. Looked up from germline, CDR1 is SQVTM and CDR2 is ANQGSEA. Trimming took 1 base from V and 2 from J, leaving 12 bases between them. The CDR3 totals 15 residues. In nucleotides, the CDR3 is TGCAGCGTTGAAGGGACGTCCGACGGCAATCAGCCCCAGCATTTT. As protein: CSVEGTSDGNQPQHF.

Comments on this clone: This same CDR3 is encoded by further DNA sequences in the sample. This chain uses TRBV19 with TRBJ2-7, with D perhaps given as TRBD1 or TRBD2 (5 bases each). The CDR3 consists of 15 residues. Germline loops: CDR1 LNHDA, CDR2 SQIVND (reference sequence). Trimming took 4 bases from V and 8 from J, leaving 21 bases between them. The CDR3 coding sequence is TGTGCCAGTAGTAGCGACCGGGACCGGTCTCCGAAGCAGTACTTC. As protein: CASSSDRDRSPKQYF.

Concerning this clone: This may be a read error: a much more frequent sequence differs by one nucleotide. The chain uses TRBV7-9 and TRBJ2-5, with 7 nucleotides matching TRBD2. The CDR3 is made up of 13 amino acids. Germline V gene lookup returns CDR1 SEHNR and CDR2 FQNEAQ (reference sequence). CDR3 bases: TGTGCCAGCAGCATACGAGGGGAGGGGACCCAGCACTTC. This translates into CASSIRGEGTQHF.

This clone was recorded at least ten times. The rearrangement joins TRBV2 to TRBJ2-5; D ambiguous. The CDR3 has 11 amino acids. Per germline, CDR1 SNHLY and CDR2 FYNNEI. Deletions cut 4 bases from V and 4 bases from J, with 4 bases between. The CDR3 coding sequence is TGTGCCAGCAGTGTTGGAGAGACCCAGTACTTC. Amino acids: CASSVGETQYF.

In the case of this clone: One junction end does not reproduce the germline sequence, and a read error may be involved. This chain joins TRBV11-2 and TRBJ2-2; D is uncertain. The germline V gene has CDR1 SGHAT and CDR2 FQNNGV. This CDR3 region has 15 residues. DNA for the CDR3: TGTGCCAGCAGCTTACGTGGCGGTCAGGCCGGCGAGCTGTTTTTT. Protein: CASSLRGGQAGELFF.

This clone was detected many times. The rearrangement joins TRBV27 to TRBJ2-2; TRBD1 matches 9 bases. CDR1 MNHEY and CDR2 SMNVEV come from the germline V gene (reference sequence). The CDR3 runs 13 residues. With V trimmed by 8 bases and J by 7 bases, 5 bases remained unmatched. CDR3: CASRDRDLGELFF. The CDR3 nucleotides read TGTGCCAGCCGGGACAGGGACCTCGGGGAGCTGTTTTTT.

This clone was observed a few times. The junction and the germline gene differ at one end; a read error may be behind it. This chain connects TRBV6-4 to TRBJ1-2, with D unclear. This CDR3 has 15 residues. Germline V gives CDR1 MRHNA, CDR2 SNTAGT. CDR3 loop: CASSPSTWSSYGYSF. CDR3 sequence (DNA): TGTGCCAGCAGTCCCTCGACATGGAGCAGCTATGGCTACTCCTTC.

The table lists this clone with a few counts. The junction departs from germline at one end; a sequencing error may be responsible. Additional DNA sequences in this sample encode the identical CDR3. This chain uses TRBV5-1 with TRBJ1-5; maybe TRBD1 (6 bases). CDR3 size: 16 residues. Germline assignment: CDR1 SGHRS and CDR2 YFSETQ. As DNA, the CDR3 is TGCGCCAGCAGCTTGGGTGACAGGCTCGGGGATCAGCCTCAGCATTTT. It encodes CASSLGDRLGDQPQHF. The variable domain in full, completed from reference TRBV5-1 and TRBJ1-5, reads KAGVTQTPRYLIKTRGQQVTLSCSPISGHRSVSWYQQTPGQGLQFLFEYFSETQRNKGNFPGRFSGRQFSNSRSEMNVSTLELGDSALYLCASSLGDRLGDQPQHFGDGTRLSIL.

V is TRBV15 and J is TRBJ2-6; D is perhaps TRBD2 (6 bases). Germline CDR1 reads LNHNV; CDR2 reads YYDKDF (reference sequence). The V and J ends lost 0 bases and 0 bases respectively, with 15 bases between them. The CDR3 extends over 19 amino acids. The CDR3 sequence is CATSRDTEGRASGANVLTF. CDR3 in DNA: TGTGCCACCAGCAGAGATACGGAGGGCAGGGCCTCTGGGGCCAACGTCCTGACTTTC.